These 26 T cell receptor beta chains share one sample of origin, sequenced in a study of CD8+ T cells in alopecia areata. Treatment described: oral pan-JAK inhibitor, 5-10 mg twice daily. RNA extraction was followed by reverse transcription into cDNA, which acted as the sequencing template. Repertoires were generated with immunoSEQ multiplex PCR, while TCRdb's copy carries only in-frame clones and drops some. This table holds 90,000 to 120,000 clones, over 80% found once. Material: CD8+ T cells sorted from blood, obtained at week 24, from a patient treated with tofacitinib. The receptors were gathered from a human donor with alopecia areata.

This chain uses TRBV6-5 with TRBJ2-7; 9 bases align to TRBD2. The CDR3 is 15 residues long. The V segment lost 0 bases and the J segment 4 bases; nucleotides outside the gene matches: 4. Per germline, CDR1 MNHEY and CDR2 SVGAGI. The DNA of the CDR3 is TGTGCCAGCAGTTACTCGGCGGGACTAGCTTACGAGCAGTACTTC. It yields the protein CASSYSAGLAYEQYF.

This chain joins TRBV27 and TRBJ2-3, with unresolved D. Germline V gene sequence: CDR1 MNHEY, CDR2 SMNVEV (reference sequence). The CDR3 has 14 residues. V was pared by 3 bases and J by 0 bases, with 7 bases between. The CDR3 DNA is TGTGCCAGCAGTTTCGTGGGGAGCACAGATACGCAGTATTTT. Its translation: CASSFVGSTDTQYF.

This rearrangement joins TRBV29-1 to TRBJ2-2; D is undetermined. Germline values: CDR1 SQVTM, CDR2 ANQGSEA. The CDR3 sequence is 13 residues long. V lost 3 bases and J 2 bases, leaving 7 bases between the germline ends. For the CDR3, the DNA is TGCAGCGTTGACTCCAGCAACACCGGGGAGCTGTTTTTT. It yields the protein CSVDSSNTGELFF.

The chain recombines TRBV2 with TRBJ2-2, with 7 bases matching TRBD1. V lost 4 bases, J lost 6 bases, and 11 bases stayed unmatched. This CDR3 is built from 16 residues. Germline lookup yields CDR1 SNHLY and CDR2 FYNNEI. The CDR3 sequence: CASSASSPRGSGELFF. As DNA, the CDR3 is TGTGCCAGCAGTGCATCTTCCCCCAGGGGGTCCGGGGAGCTGTTTTTT. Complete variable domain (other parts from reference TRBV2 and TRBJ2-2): EPEVTQTPSHQVTQMGQEVILRCVPISNHLYFYWYRQILGQKVEFLVSFYNNEISEKSEIFDDQFSVERPDGSNFTLKIRSTKLEDSAMYFCASSASSPRGSGELFFGEGSRLTVL.

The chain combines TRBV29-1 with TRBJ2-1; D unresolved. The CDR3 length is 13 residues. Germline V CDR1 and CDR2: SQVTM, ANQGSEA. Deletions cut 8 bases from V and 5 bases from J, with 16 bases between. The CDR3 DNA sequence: TGCAGCCTAACGGGCCAGGACCACAATGAGCAGTTCTTC. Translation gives CSLTGQDHNEQFF.

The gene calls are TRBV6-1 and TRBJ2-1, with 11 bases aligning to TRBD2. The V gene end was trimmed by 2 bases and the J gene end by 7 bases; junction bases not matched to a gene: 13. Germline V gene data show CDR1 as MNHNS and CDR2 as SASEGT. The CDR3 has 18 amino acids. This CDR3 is CASSERELAGATWNEQFF. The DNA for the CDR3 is TGTGCCAGCAGTGAAAGAGAACTAGCGGGGGCGACATGGAATGAGCAGTTCTTC.

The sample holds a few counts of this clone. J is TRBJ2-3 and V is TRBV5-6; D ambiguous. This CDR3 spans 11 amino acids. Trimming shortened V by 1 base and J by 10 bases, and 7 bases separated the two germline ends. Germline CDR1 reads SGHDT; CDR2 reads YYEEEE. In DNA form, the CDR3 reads TGTGCCAGCAGCTTGTCCGACGCGCAGTATTTT. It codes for CASSLSDAQYF.

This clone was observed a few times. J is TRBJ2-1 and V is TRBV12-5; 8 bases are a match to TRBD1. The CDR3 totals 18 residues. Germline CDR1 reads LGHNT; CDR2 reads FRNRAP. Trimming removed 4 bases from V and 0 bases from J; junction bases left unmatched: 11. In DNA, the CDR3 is TGTGCTAGTGGTTGGGGGGTGGACAGGGACAGCTCCTACAATGAGCAGTTCTTC. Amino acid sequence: CASGWGVDRDSSYNEQFF.

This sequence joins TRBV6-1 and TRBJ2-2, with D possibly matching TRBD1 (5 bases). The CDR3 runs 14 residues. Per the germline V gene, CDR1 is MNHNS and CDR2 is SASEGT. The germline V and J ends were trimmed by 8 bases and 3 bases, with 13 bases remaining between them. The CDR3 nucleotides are TGTGCCAGCCAGGGCATAGAGGACACCGGGGAGCTGTTTTTT. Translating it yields CASQGIEDTGELFF.

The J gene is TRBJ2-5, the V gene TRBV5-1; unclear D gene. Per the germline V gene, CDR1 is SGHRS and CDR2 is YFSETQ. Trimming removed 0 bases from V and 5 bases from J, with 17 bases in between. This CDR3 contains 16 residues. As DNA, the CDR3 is TGCGCCAGCAGCTTGGCCTCGGGCTCCCTGGCCGAGACCCAGTACTTC. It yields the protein CASSLASGSLAETQYF.

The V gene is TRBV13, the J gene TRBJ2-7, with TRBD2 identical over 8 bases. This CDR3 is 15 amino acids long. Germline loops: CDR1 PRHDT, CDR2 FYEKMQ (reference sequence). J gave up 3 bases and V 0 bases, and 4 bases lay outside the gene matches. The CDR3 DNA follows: TGTGCCAGCAGCTTAGGTAGCGGGGCAGGCTACGAGCAGTACTTC. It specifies CASSLGSGAGYEQYF.

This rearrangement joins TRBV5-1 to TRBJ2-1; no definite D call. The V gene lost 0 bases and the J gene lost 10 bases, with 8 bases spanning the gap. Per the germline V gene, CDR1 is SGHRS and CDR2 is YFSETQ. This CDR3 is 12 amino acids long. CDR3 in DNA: TGCGCCAGCAGCTTGGGGGGTCTAGAGCAGTTCTTC. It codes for CASSLGGLEQFF.

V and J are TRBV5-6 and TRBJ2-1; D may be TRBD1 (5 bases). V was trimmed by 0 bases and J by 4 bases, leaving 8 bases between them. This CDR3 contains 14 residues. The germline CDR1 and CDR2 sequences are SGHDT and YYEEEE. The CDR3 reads CASSLDQGYNEQFF. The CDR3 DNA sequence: TGTGCCAGCAGCTTGGATCAGGGTTACAATGAGCAGTTCTTC.

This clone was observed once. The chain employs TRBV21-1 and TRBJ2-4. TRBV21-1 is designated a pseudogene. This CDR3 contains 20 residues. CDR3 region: CASSKFGLCPEQLAKNIQYF. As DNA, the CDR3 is TGTGCCAGCAGCAAATTCGGGCTCTGCCCTGAACAACTAGCCAAAAACATTCAGTACTTC.

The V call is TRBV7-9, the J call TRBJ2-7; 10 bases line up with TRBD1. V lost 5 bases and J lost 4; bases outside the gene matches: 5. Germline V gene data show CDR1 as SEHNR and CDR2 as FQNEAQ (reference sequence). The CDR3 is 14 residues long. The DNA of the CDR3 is TGTGCCAGCAGCGAAAGACAGGGGGCTTACGAGCAGTACTTC. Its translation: CASSERQGAYEQYF.

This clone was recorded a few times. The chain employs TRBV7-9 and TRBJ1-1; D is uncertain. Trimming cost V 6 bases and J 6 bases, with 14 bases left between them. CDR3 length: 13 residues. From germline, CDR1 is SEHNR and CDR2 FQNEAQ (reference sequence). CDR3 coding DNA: TGTGCCAGCAGAGAAGGACGGACCGCTGAAGCTTTCTTT. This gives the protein CASREGRTAEAFF.

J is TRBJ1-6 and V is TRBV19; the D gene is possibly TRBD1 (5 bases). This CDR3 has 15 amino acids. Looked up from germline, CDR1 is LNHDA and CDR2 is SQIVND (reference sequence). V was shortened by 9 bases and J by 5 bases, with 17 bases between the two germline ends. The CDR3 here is CASDTGGGHNSPLHF. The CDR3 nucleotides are TGTGCCAGCGACACAGGTGGCGGCCATAATTCACCCCTCCACTTT.

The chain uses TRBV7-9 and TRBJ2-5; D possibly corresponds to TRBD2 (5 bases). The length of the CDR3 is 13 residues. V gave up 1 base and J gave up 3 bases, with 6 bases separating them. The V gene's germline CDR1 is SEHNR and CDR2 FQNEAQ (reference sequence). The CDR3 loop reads CASSLGAEETQYF. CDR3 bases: TGTGCCAGCAGCTTAGGAGCGGAAGAGACCCAGTACTTC.

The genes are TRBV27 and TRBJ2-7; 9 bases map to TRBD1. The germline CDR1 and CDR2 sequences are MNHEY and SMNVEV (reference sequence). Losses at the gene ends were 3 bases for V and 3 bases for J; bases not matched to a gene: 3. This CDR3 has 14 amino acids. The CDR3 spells CASSLGTGRYEQYF. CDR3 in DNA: TGTGCCAGCAGTTTGGGGACAGGGCGCTACGAGCAGTACTTC.

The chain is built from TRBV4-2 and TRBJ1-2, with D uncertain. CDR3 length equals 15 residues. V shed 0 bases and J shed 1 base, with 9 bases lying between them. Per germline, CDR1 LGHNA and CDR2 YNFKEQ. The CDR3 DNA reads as TGTGCCAGCAGCCAAGAAGGATCCGTTAACTATGGCTACACCTTC. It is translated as CASSQEGSVNYGYTF.

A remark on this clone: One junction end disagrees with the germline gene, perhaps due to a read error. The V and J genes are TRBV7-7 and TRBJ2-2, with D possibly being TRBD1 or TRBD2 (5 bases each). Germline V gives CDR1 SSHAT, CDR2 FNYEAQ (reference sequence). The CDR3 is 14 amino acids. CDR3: CASSLAGDPGELFF. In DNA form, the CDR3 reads TGTGCTAGCAGCTTAGCTGGGGACCCCGGGGAGCTGTTTTTT.

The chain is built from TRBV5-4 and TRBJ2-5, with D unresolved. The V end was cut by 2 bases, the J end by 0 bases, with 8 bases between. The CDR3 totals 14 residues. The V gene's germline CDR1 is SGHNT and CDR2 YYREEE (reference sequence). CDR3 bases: TGTGCCAGCAGCTTAACAGCTGACCAAGAGACCCAGTACTTC. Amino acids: CASSLTADQETQYF.

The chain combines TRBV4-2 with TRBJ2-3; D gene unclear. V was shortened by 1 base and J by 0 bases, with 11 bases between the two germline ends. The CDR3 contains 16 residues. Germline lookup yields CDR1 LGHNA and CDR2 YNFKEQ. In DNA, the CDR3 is TGTGCCAGCAGCCAAGTTTGGGCGGCCAGCACAGATACGCAGTATTTT. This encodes CASSQVWAASTDTQYF.

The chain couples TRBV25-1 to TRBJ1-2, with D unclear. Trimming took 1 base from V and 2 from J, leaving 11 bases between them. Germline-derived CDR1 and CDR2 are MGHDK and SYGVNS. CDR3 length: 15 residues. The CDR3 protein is CASSEFGVRNYGYTF. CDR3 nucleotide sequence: TGTGCCAGCAGTGAATTTGGGGTGCGCAACTATGGCTACACCTTC.

The CDR3 nucleotides are TGTGCCAGCAGCCAGGACAGAGAGCGAATTATGGGGGAGACCCAGTACTTC. Translation gives CASSQDRERIMGETQYF. The chain has TRBV7-9 and TRBJ2-5, with D perhaps TRBD1 (6 bases). This CDR3 has 17 amino acids. Trimming shortened V by 5 bases and J by 5 bases, and 24 bases separated the two germline ends. The germline CDR1 and CDR2 sequences are SEHNR and FQNEAQ (reference sequence). Full variable domain (rest looked up from reference TRBV7-9 and TRBJ2-5): DTGVSQNPRHKITKRGQNVTFRCDPISEHNRLYWYRQTLGQGPEFLTYFQNEAQLEKSRLLSDRFSAERPKGSFSTLEIQRTEQGDSAMYLCASSQDRERIMGETQYFGPGTRLLVL.

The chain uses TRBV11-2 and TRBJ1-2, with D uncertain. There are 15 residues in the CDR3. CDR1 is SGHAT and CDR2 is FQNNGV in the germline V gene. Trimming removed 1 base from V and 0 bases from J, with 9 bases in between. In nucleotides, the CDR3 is TGTGCCAGCAGCTTAGGGGCGGGTACTAACTATGGCTACACCTTC. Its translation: CASSLGAGTNYGYTF.